This paragraph reports one T cell receptor (beta chain). The target antigen is unknown. The sample originates from a study of cytomegalovirus exposure and HLA in healthy donors. Vbeta (60) and Jbeta (13) primers were used in the PCR. Measured with immunoSEQ multiplex PCR; TCRdb has only the in-frame clones, and not every one. The sample carries approximately 100,000 clones, about 70% recorded once. Overall study findings and caveats: A later analysis, which compared TCR beta chains of equal frequency, found the HLA-associated ones more clonally expanded. Some segments of the V type, notably TRBV6-2 and TRBV6-3, were excluded as indistinguishable. The majority of CMV-associated TCR beta chains were reported as apparently HLA-restricted in a later analysis. In a later analysis, HLA-C alleles had the fewest associated TCRs, DRB1 alleles the most.

V lost 6 bases and J lost 5; bases outside the gene matches: 7. The CDR3 totals 15 residues. The germline gives CDR1 MNHNY, CDR2 SVGAGI (reference sequence). The chain has TRBV6-6 and TRBJ2-2, with 9 nucleotides matching TRBD2. This clonotype was obtained from a human donor in good health. Sample: PBMCs. In nucleotides, the CDR3 is TGTGCCAGCAGAGATAGCGGGAGTTGGACCGGGGAGCTGTTTTTT. This sequence encodes CASRDSGSWTGELFF.